This T cell receptor (beta chain) was captured in a study of blood T cell repertoires in COVID-19. Whole-study context: From T cells, B-cell-depleted T cells, or PBMCs came the material, which was cDNA or gDNA.

Germline loops: CDR1 LNHDA, CDR2 SQIVND (reference sequence). V lost 4 bases and J 1 base, leaving 10 bases between the germline ends. This CDR3 spans 14 amino acids. In the source study's methods: Amplification from reference gene primers served as the basis for estimated nucleated cell counts. Profiling relied on immunoSEQ multiplex PCR, and the TCRdb table lists in-frame clones only, not all of them. V, J and clone size derive from that table, while D and trimming were established from the DNA sequence. The sample lists about 100,000 clones, over 75% occurring once. The sequenced material came from peripheral blood. The TCR originated in a man under 40 in a cohort sampled during active COVID-19. The V and J genes are TRBV19 and TRBJ1-1, with no clear D. The CDR3: CASSTGEKNTEAFF. The DNA of the CDR3 is TGTGCCAGTAGTACAGGCGAAAAGAACACTGAAGCTTTCTTT.